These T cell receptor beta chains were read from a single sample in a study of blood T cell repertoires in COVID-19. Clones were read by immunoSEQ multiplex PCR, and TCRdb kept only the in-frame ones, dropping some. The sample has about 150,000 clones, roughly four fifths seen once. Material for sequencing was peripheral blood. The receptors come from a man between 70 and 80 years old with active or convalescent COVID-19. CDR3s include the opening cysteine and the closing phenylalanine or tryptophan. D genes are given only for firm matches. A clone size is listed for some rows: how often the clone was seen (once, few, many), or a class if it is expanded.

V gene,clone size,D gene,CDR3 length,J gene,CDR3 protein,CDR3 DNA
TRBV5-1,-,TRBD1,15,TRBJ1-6,CASSLGDRDNSPLHF,TGCGCCAGCAGCCTGGGGGACAGAGATAATTCACCCCTCCACTTT
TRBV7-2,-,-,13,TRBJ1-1,CASSFSPGDGAFF,TGTGCCAGCAGCTTTTCCCCCGGAGACGGGGCTTTCTTT
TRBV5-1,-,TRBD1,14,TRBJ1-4,CASSLTGIGEKLFF,TGCGCCAGCAGCCTGACAGGGATAGGCGAAAAACTGTTTTTT
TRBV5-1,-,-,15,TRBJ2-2,CASSSGTKNTGELFF,TGCGCCAGCAGCTCCGGGACAAAGAACACCGGGGAGCTGTTTTTT
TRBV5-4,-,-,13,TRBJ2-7,CASSLGSSYEQYF,TGTGCCAGCAGCTTGGGGAGTTCCTACGAGCAGTACTTC
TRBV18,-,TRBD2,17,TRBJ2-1,CASSPLEPTSGRNEQFF,TGTGCCAGCTCACCACTCGAACCGACTAGCGGGAGGAATGAGCAGTTCTTC
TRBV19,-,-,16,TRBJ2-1,CASSIVLRGQYNEQFF,TGTGCCAGTAGTATAGTTTTAAGGGGACAATACAATGAGCAGTTCTTC
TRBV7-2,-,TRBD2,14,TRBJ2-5,CASSRGGMKETQYF,TGTGCCAGCAGCCGCGGGGGGATGAAGGAGACCCAGTACTTC
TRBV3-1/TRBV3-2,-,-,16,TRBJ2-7,CASSQDITSDTYEQYF,TGTGCCAGCAGCCAAGATATCACAAGTGATACCTACGAGCAGTACTTC
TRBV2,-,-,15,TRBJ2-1,CASRDVAARYNEQFF,TGTGCCAGCAGAGACGTGGCGGCGCGTTACAATGAGCAGTTCTTC
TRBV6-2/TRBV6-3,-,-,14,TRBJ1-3,CASSYGLSGNTIYF,TGTGCCAGCAGTTACGGGCTCTCTGGAAACACCATATATTTT
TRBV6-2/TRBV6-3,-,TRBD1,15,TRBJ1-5,CASSLGTGGIQPQHF,TGTGCCAGCAGCCTCGGGACAGGGGGAATTCAGCCCCAGCATTTT
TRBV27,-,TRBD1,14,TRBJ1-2,CASTSGQGAIGYTF,TGTGCCAGCACCTCCGGACAGGGGGCAATTGGCTACACCTTC
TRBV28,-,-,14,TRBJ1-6,CASSLGPEYSPLHF,TGTGCCAGCAGTTTGGGGCCCGAATATTCACCCCTCCACTTT
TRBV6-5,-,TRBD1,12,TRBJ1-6,CASLQGTGPLHF,TGTGCCAGCCTACAGGGGACAGGACCCCTCCACTTT
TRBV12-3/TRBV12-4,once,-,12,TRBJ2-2,CASNPQGGELFF,TGTGCCAGCAACCCTCAGGGCGGGGAGCTGTTTTTT
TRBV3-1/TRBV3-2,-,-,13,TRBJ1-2,CASSAQGLGGYTF,TGTGCCAGCAGCGCACAGGGTTTAGGGGGCTACACCTTC
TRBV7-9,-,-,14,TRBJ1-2,CASSPTRTDYGYTF,TGTGCCAGCAGCCCTACCCGGACAGACTATGGCTACACCTTC
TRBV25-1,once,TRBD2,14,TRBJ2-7,CASSESGRGYEQYF,TGTGCCAGCAGTGAAAGCGGGAGGGGGTACGAGCAGTACTTC
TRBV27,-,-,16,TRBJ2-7,CASSLSPGSVSYEQYF,TGTGCCAGCAGTTTATCCCCCGGGAGTGTCTCCTACGAGCAGTACTTC
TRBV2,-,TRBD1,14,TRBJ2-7,CASTQQGPADEQYF,TGTGCCAGCACTCAACAGGGGCCGGCCGACGAGCAGTACTTC
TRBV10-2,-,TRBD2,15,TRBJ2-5,CASRGGLAAKETQYF,TGCGCCAGCAGGGGGGGACTAGCGGCTAAAGAGACCCAGTACTTC
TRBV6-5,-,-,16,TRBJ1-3,CASSYRGYPSGNTIYF,TGTGCCAGCAGTTACCGGGGGTATCCTTCTGGAAACACCATATATTTT